This paragraph reports one T cell receptor beta chain. Sequencing used immunoSEQ multiplex PCR; TCRdb keeps in-frame clones, though not all of them. The sample consists of some 200,000 clones, more than 70% of them appearing once. V dropped 6 bases and J dropped 1; count of bases not matched to a gene: 8. CDR3 size: 15 residues. In germline, CDR1 is LNHDA, CDR2 SQIVND (reference sequence). These data are taken from a study of blood T cell repertoires in COVID-19. Those enrolled, adults aged roughly 18 to 95 years, came from 24 US areas. Donors of Cohort 3 who recovered were those that had two negative PCRs, clearance, or symptom resolution.

Sequencing was carried out using PBMCs or T cells enriched from blood (not recorded which). This chain connects TRBV19 to TRBJ2-5, with 7 bases that match TRBD1. This TCR came from a woman under 30 who had recovered from COVID-19. The CDR3 sequence: CASRAPGTAQETQYF. Written as DNA, the CDR3 is TGTGCCAGTAGAGCCCCCGGGACAGCCCAAGAGACCCAGTACTTC.